This T cell receptor beta chain was sequenced in a study of T cells in Graves' hyperthyroidism and ophthalmopathy. Study conclusions and caveats: Most thyroid clonotypes expanded above 0.001 appeared in blood too.

Each patient was aged 18 to 65 and had newly diagnosed hyperthyroidism of under 2 months' duration. A note on this clonotype: Its antigen is as yet unknown. A much larger clone is a single base away; this may be a read error.

The CDR3 regions of TCR beta were amplified from RNA transcripts. Using the HTBI primer set, a first-round RT-PCR was run on the TCR CDR3. TCRdb reprocessed the multiplex PCR reads with MiXCR, giving one entry per CDR3 protein. The profile shows roughly 570,000 distinct CDR3 sequences, approximately 44% of them singletons. This TCR was recovered from a young woman with Graves' hyperthyroidism. Sequenced material: peripheral blood or thyroid tissue (not recorded which).

This CDR3 reads CSAAPGQSKNTEAFF. The DNA for the CDR3 is TGCAGTGCAGCTCCGGGACAGAGTAAGAACACTGAAGCTTTCTTT. This chain uses TRBV20-1 with TRBJ1-1, with TRBD1 matching over 7 bases. The junction had 11 bases not matched to a gene; V was cut back by 6 bases and J by 1 base. The CDR3 extends over 15 amino acids. Germline V gene data show CDR1 as DFQATT and CDR2 as SNEGSKA (reference sequence).